A selection of T cell receptor beta chains follows, all from one sample in a study of blood T cell repertoires in COVID-19. TCRdb keeps only in-frame clones here, not all; method: immunoSEQ multiplex PCR. The sample has approximately 63,000 clones; 85% to 90% are singletons. Source material: peripheral blood. These receptors were obtained from a woman aged 55-70 years with COVID-19, enrolled during active disease. CDR3s include the opening cysteine and the closing phenylalanine or tryptophan. A D gene is named only where the DNA matches it firmly. The size of a clone is reported for some rows only, either as once, few or many, or as a class for expanded clones.

V: TRBV28; D: -; size: -; J: TRBJ2-1; DNA: TGTGCCAGCAGTCCTCAAGGACTATCCTACAATGAGCAGTTCTTC; CDR3: CASSPQGLSYNEQFF
V: TRBV7-2; D: -; size: -; J: TRBJ1-1; DNA: TGTGCCAGCAGCTATAGTTATGGGAACACTGAAGCTTTCTTT; CDR3: CASSYSYGNTEAFF
V: TRBV4-2; D: TRBD1; size: -; J: TRBJ1-5; DNA: TGTGCCAGCAGCCAAGATCAGGGGGCGGGACAGCCCCAGCATTTT; CDR3: CASSQDQGAGQPQHF
V: TRBV6-5; D: -; size: -; J: TRBJ1-5; DNA: TGTGCCAGCAGTTATGGGGGGGGACTTAATCAGCCCCAGCATTTT; CDR3: CASSYGGGLNQPQHF
V: TRBV25-1; D: -; size: once; J: TRBJ2-3; DNA: TGTGCCAGCAGTGAAATGGGAAGGAGGGGAGATACGCAGTATTTT; CDR3: CASSEMGRRGDTQYF
V: TRBV5-4; D: TRBD1; size: -; J: TRBJ1-4; DNA: TGTGCCAGCAGCACCGGACAGGGTGAAAAACTGTTTTTT; CDR3: CASSTGQGEKLFF
V: TRBV6-2/TRBV6-3; D: TRBD1; size: -; J: TRBJ1-1; DNA: TGTGCCAGCAGTTACGGCTGGACAGGGGACACTGAAGCTTTCTTT; CDR3: CASSYGWTGDTEAFF
V: TRBV5-8; D: -; size: once; J: TRBJ1-4; DNA: TGTGCCAGCAGCTTGGACGTGGGGCAGATTAATGAAAAACTGTTTTTT; CDR3: CASSLDVGQINEKLFF
V: TRBV19; D: TRBD1; size: -; J: TRBJ1-2; DNA: TGTGCCAGTTCTCCTGACAGGGGGCAGTTCTATGGCTACACCTTC; CDR3: CASSPDRGQFYGYTF
V: TRBV29-1; D: -; size: -; J: TRBJ2-7; DNA: TGCAGCGCCGGACTGACATCCTACGAGCAGTACTTC; CDR3: CSAGLTSYEQYF
V: TRBV27; D: TRBD2; size: -; J: TRBJ2-7; DNA: TGTGCCAGCAGGGACAATACCCGAGCGCTAGCGGGGACTTACGAGCAGTACTTC; CDR3: CASRDNTRALAGTYEQYF
V: TRBV5-5; D: TRBD1; size: -; J: TRBJ1-3; DNA: TGTGCCAGCGGCCCCGGGCAGGGGGCAGGAAACACCATATATTTT; CDR3: CASGPGQGAGNTIYF
V: TRBV12-3/TRBV12-4; D: -; size: -; J: TRBJ1-2; DNA: TGTGCCAGCAGTCCGCTACTAGGAGGCGGCTACACCTTC; CDR3: CASSPLLGGGYTF
V: TRBV7-2; D: TRBD1; size: -; J: TRBJ2-7; DNA: TGTGCCAGCAGCCGCGGACAGGATCACTACGAGCAGTACTTC; CDR3: CASSRGQDHYEQYF
V: TRBV5-1; D: TRBD1; size: -; J: TRBJ1-3; DNA: TGCGCCAGCAGCAGGGACAGGGTAAACGGAAACACCATATATTTT; CDR3: CASSRDRVNGNTIYF
V: TRBV6-1; D: -; size: -; J: TRBJ1-2; DNA: TGTGCCAGCAGTGAAGACGGGACATTCTATGGCTACACCTTC; CDR3: CASSEDGTFYGYTF
V: TRBV4-2; D: TRBD1; size: -; J: TRBJ1-2; DNA: TGTGCCAGCAGCCGAGCAGACAGGGACCCTAACTATGGCTACACCTTC; CDR3: CASSRADRDPNYGYTF
V: TRBV27; D: TRBD1; size: -; J: TRBJ1-1; DNA: TGTGCCAGCGGAAACAGGGGGATGAACACTGAAGCTTTCTTT; CDR3: CASGNRGMNTEAFF
V: TRBV6-5; D: TRBD2; size: -; J: TRBJ2-3; DNA: TGTGCCAGCAGATGGACTAGCGGCACAGATACGCAGTATTTT; CDR3: CASRWTSGTDTQYF
V: TRBV27; D: -; size: -; J: TRBJ1-5; DNA: TGTGCCAGCAGTATCCGGACAGATAATCAGCCCCAGCATTTT; CDR3: CASSIRTDNQPQHF
V: TRBV5-1; D: TRBD2; size: -; J: TRBJ2-1; DNA: TGCGCCAGCAGCTTGGCAAGAGGGAGGGCCTACAATGAGCAGTTCTTC; CDR3: CASSLARGRAYNEQFF
V: TRBV19; D: TRBD1; size: -; J: TRBJ2-7; DNA: TGTGCCAGTAGTCCCCAAGACAGGGGAACCTACGAGCAGTACTTC; CDR3: CASSPQDRGTYEQYF
V: TRBV30; D: -; size: -; J: TRBJ1-1; DNA: TGTGCCTGGGCTTTTGGGCCAGGGCGGCAAACTATGAACACTGAAGCTTTCTTT; CDR3: CAWAFGPGRQTMNTEAFF
V: TRBV29-1; D: TRBD2; size: -; J: TRBJ2-7; DNA: TGCAGCGTTGAATCCCGGGGGGAGTCCTACGAGCAGTACTTC; CDR3: CSVESRGESYEQYF
V: TRBV6-2/TRBV6-3; D: TRBD2; size: -; J: TRBJ2-7; DNA: TGTGCCAGCAGTTATACAAGGATTAGCGGGACCATCTACGAGCAGTACTTC; CDR3: CASSYTRISGTIYEQYF
V: TRBV19; D: -; size: -; J: TRBJ2-7; DNA: TGTGCCAGTAGACAGTATAATTCCTACGAGCAGTACTTC; CDR3: CASRQYNSYEQYF
V: TRBV11-1; D: -; size: -; J: TRBJ1-2; DNA: TGTGCCAGCAGCTTATTTTCAGGGTGGATTGGCTACACCTTC; CDR3: CASSLFSGWIGYTF
V: TRBV15; D: TRBD1; size: -; J: TRBJ1-5; DNA: TGTGCCACCAGCAGGCTTGGACAGGGGGCCGGTTTGGGCAATCAGCCCCAGCATTTT; CDR3: CATSRLGQGAGLGNQPQHF
V: TRBV28; D: -; size: -; J: TRBJ1-1; DNA: TGTGCCAGCAGTTTGGGAGCCTCGAACACTGAAGCTTTCTTT; CDR3: CASSLGASNTEAFF
V: TRBV4-1; D: -; size: -; J: TRBJ2-5; DNA: TGCGCCAGCAGCCAACAGGGGTTAAAGACCCAGTACTTC; CDR3: CASSQQGLKTQYF
V: TRBV7-2; D: TRBD1; size: -; J: TRBJ1-2; DNA: TGTGCCAGCAGCTTAGCTACAGGGGGCTACCCCTATGGCTACACCTTC; CDR3: CASSLATGGYPYGYTF
V: TRBV12-2; D: -; size: -; J: TRBJ1-2; DNA: TGTGCAAGTCGCTTAGCCCGCAGGGTCTATGGCTACACCTTC; CDR3: CASRLARRVYGYTF
V: TRBV9; D: -; size: -; J: TRBJ1-2; DNA: TGTGCCAGCAGCGTAGCAGGATTTAGGGGCTACACCTTC; CDR3: CASSVAGFRGYTF
V: TRBV6-2/TRBV6-3; D: -; size: once; J: TRBJ2-7; DNA: TGTGCCAGCAGTCCCCTTGGCGGAGAAGGCTACGAGCAGTACTTC; CDR3: CASSPLGGEGYEQYF
V: TRBV9; D: -; size: -; J: TRBJ2-1; DNA: TGTGCCAGCAGCGTAGGTTCCTGGGTGGAGACTGAGCAGTTCTTC; CDR3: CASSVGSWVETEQFF
V: TRBV3-1/TRBV3-2; D: -; size: -; J: TRBJ1-5; DNA: TGTGCCAGCAGCATGGAGCATCCCATTTTTGATCATCAGCCCCAGCATTTT; CDR3: CASSMEHPIFDHQPQHF
V: TRBV29-1; D: TRBD2; size: -; J: TRBJ2-3; DNA: TGCAGCGGTGGCGGGGGTCGCACAGATACGCAGTATTTT; CDR3: CSGGGGRTDTQYF
V: TRBV6-5; D: TRBD1; size: -; J: TRBJ1-6; DNA: TGTGCCAGCTGGGGACAGGGGACCCTCCACTTT; CDR3: CASWGQGTLHF
V: TRBV6-5; D: -; size: once; J: TRBJ1-1; DNA: TGTGCCAGCAAGCTGGGGCGGCTGGACACTGAAGCTTTCTTT; CDR3: CASKLGRLDTEAFF
V: TRBV5-4; D: TRBD1; size: -; J: TRBJ1-2; DNA: TGTGCCAGCAGCTCTAACAACAGGGGAATGGGGTATGGCTACACCTTC; CDR3: CASSSNNRGMGYGYTF